This T cell receptor (beta chain) was profiled in a study of CD8 T cells in Susac syndrome. When the RNA was reverse transcribed, random hexamers were used with an input of about 0.5 to 1 ug. An immunoSEQ multiplex PCR amplified TCR beta CDR3 over 54 Vbeta and 13 Jbeta. One entry per CDR3 protein, called by TCRdb with MiXCR from the immunoSEQ multiplex PCR reads. Found here are roughly 130,000 distinct CDR3 sequences, 90% to 95% of them singletons; the top ten hold more than 0.095%. From germline, CDR1 is GTSNPN and CDR2 SVGIG (reference sequence). The CDR3 length is 15 residues. J lost 0 bases, V lost 3 bases, and 7 bases had no gene match.

This chain joins TRBV30 and TRBJ2-7, with 8 bases matching TRBD1. The TCR comes from a human donor in good health. Material for sequencing was CD4+ T cells from PBMCs. Here the CDR3 reads CAWRASGTGSYEQYF. CDR3 DNA sequence: TGTGCCTGGAGGGCGTCCGGGACAGGCTCCTACGAGCAGTACTTC.